This T cell receptor beta chain was identified during a study of T-cell memory formation after mild COVID-19. Concerning this clonotype itself: Its matching antigen is unknown.

Via MiXCR, TCRdb re-called the 5' RACE reads, giving one row per CDR3 protein. The repertoire includes 400,000 or so distinct CDR3 sequences, about 20% of them detected once, and roughly 8.4% sits in the top ten. Study-wide results and limits: Mostly located in CM and EM were contracting CD4+ clones, with contracting CD8+ clones located in EMRA.

The sample was PBMCs or a T cell subset sorted from them (not recorded which). This clonotype originated in an adult woman who had mild COVID-19 (a few samples of this study predate the infection). Cell type and time point are not known.

The CDR3 nucleotides read TGTGCCAGCAGCCCTCCTTGGGGTAGCTCCTACGAGCAGTACTTC. Translating gives CASSPPWGSSYEQYF. The rearrangement uses TRBV5-5 and TRBJ2-7; D is unresolved. The CDR3 has 15 amino acids. V shed 4 bases and J shed 0 bases, with 14 bases lying between them. Looked up from germline, CDR1 is SGHKS and CDR2 is YYEKEE (reference sequence).